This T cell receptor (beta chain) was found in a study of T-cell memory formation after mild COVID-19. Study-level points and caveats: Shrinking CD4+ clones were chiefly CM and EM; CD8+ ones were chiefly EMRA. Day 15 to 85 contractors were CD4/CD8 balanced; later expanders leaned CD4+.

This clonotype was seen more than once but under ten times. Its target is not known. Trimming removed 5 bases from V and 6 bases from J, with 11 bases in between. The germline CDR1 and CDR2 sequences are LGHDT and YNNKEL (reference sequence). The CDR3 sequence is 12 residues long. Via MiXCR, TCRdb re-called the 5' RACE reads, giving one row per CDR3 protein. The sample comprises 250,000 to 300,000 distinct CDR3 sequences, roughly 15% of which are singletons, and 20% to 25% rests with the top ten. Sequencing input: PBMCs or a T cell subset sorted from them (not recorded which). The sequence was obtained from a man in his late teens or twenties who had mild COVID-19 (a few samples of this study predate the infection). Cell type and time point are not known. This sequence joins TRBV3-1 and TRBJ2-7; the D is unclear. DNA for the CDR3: TGTGCCAGCAGCATAAACAGTGGCGAGCAGTACTTC. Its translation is CASSINSGEQYF.